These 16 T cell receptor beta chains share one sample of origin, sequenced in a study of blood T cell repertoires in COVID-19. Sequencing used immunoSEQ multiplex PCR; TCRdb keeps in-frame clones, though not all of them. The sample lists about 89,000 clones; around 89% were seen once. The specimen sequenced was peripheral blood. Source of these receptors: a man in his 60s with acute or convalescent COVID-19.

CDR3 sequence (DNA): TGTGCCAGCAGCTCGTCCAGGGGACTAGCGGGAGGGGGTGAGCAGTTCTTC. Protein sequence: CASSSSRGLAGGGEQFF. This chain connects TRBV7-2 to TRBJ2-1; TRBD2 matches at 16 bases. From germline, CDR1 is SGHTA and CDR2 FQGNSA. The CDR3 has 17 residues. The V and J ends lost 4 bases and 9 bases, in that order; junction bases with no gene match: 9.

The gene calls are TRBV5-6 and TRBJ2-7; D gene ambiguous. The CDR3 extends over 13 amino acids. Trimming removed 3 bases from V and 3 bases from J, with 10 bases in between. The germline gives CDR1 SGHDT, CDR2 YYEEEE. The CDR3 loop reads CASSSRLHYEQYF. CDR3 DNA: TGTGCCAGCAGCTCCAGGCTCCACTACGAGCAGTACTTC.

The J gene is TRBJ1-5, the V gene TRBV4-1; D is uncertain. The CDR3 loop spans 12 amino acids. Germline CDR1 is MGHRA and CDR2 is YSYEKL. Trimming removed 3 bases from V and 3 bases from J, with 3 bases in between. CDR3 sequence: CASSHNNQPQHF. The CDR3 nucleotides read TGCGCCAGCAGCCATAACAATCAGCCCCAGCATTTT.

As DNA, the CDR3 is TGCGCCAGCAGTTTTGGACAGGGAGGTGAAGCTTTCTTT. Translation: CASSFGQGGEAFF. V gene TRBV5-1 combines with J gene TRBJ1-1; TRBD1 agrees at 8 bases. This CDR3 region has 13 residues. After removal of 5 bases from V and 7 bases from J, the junction contained 7 bases not matched to a gene. CDR1 and CDR2 from the germline V gene are SGHRS and YFSETQ. Using reference TRBV5-1 and TRBJ1-1 for the parts outside the CDR3, the full variable domain is KAGVTQTPRYLIKTRGQQVTLSCSPISGHRSVSWYQQTPGQGLQFLFEYFSETQRNKGNFPGRFSGRQFSNSRSEMNVSTLELGDSALYLCASSFGQGGEAFFGQGTRLTVV.

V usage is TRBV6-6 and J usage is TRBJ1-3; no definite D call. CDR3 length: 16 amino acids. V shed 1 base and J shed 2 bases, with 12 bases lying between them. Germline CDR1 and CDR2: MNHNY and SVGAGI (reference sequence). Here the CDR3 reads CASSYLAGYAGNTIYF. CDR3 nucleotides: TGTGCCAGCAGTTACTTGGCGGGTTACGCTGGAAACACCATATATTTT.

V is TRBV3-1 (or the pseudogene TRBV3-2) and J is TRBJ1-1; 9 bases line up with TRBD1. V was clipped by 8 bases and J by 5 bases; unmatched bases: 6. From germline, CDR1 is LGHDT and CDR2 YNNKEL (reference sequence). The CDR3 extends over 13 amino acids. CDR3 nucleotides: TGTGCCAGCTTCCCGACAGGGGGGACTGAAGCTTTCTTT. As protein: CASFPTGGTEAFF.

The DNA of the CDR3 is TGCGCCAGCAGCTTGGCCGAAGAGACCCAGTACTTC. Its translation: CASSLAEETQYF. This chain connects TRBV5-1 to TRBJ2-5, with unresolved D. Per germline, CDR1 SGHRS and CDR2 YFSETQ. The CDR3 has 12 residues. The V and J ends lost 0 bases and 3 bases respectively, with 3 bases between them.

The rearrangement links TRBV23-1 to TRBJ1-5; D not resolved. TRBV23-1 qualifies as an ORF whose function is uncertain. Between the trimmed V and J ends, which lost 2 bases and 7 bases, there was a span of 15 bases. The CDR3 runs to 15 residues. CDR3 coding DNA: TGCGCCAGCAGTCAAACCCATTCAGGCAGACAGCCCCAGCATTTT. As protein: CASSQTHSGRQPQHF.

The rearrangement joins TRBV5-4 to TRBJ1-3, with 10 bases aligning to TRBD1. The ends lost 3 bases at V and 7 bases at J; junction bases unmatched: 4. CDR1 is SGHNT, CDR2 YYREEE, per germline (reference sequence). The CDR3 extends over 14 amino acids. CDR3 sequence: CASSSPGQGNTIYF. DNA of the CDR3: TGTGCCAGCAGCTCGCCGGGACAGGGGAACACCATATATTTT.

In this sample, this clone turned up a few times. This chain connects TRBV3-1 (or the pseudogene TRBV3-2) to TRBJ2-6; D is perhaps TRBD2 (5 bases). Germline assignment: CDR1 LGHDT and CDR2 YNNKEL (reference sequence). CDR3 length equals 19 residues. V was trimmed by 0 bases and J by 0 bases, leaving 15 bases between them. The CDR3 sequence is CASSQDNRAADSGANVLTF. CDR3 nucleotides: TGTGCCAGCAGCCAAGATAATCGGGCAGCGGACTCTGGGGCCAACGTCCTGACTTTC.

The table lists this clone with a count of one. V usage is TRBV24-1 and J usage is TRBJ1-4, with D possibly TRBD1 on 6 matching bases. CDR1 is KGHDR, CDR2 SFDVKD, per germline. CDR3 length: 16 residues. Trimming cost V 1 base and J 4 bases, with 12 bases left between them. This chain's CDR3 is CATSDFTGRGNEKLFF. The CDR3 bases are TGTGCCACCAGTGATTTTACAGGGAGGGGTAATGAAAAACTGTTTTTT.

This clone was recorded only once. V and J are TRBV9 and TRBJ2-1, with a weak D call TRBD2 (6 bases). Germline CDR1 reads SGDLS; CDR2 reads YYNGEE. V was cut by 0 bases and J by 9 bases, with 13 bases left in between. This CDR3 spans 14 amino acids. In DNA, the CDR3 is TGTGCCAGCAGCGTAGAGTCTCTAGCGACTGAGCAGTTCTTC. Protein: CASSVESLATEQFF.

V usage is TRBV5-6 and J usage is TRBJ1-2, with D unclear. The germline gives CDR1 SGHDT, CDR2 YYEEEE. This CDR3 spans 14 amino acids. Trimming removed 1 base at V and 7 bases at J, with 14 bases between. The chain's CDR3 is CASSLRGKFSGYTF. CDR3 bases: TGTGCCAGCAGCTTGCGGGGAAAGTTTAGTGGCTACACCTTC. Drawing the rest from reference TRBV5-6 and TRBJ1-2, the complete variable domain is DAGVTQSPTHLIKTRGQQVTLRCSPKSGHDTVSWYQQALGQGPQFIFQYYEEEERQRGNFPDRFSGHQFPNYSSELNVNALLLGDSALYLCASSLRGKFSGYTFGSGTRLTVV.

The CDR3 sequence: CAISESREKLFF. The CDR3 DNA is TGTGCCATCAGTGAGTCTCGGGAAAAACTGTTTTTT. V usage is TRBV10-3 and J usage is TRBJ1-4; D remains ambiguous. CDR1 is ENHRY, CDR2 SYGVKD, per germline. Trimming removed 0 bases from V and 8 bases from J, with 4 bases in between. The CDR3 loop spans 12 amino acids.

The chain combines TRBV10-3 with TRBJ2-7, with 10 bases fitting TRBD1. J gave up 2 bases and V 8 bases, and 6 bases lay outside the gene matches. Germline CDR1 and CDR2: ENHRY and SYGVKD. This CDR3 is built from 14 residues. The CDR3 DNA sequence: TGTGCCATCGTCCCGGGACAGGGGACCTACGAGCAGTACTTC. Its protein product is CAIVPGQGTYEQYF.

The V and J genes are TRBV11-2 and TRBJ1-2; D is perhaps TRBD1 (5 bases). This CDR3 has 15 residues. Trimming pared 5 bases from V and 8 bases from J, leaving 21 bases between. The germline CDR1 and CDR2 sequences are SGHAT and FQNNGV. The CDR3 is CASSPGTGPREGYTF. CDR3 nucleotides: TGTGCCAGCAGCCCAGGGACGGGTCCCCGGGAGGGCTACACCTTC.